The T cell receptor (beta chain) under discussion was sequenced for a study of T cell responses to AZD1222 COVID-19 vaccine. Points from the study as a whole: Receipt of two AZD1222 doses was followed by a rise in Spike-specific TCR breadth and depth. Mostly white British, mostly female donors; authors suggested clonal diversity may be underestimated. Just a handful of AZD1222 recipients tested seropositive at baseline.

Sequenced by immunoSEQ multiplex PCR; TCRdb stores in-frame clones only, minus some. The sample shows about 220,000 clones, roughly 91% of them seen only once. Turning to this clone: Its matching antigen is unknown.

Trimming cost V 0 bases and J 5 bases, with 14 bases left between them. Germline CDR1 reads LGHNA; CDR2 reads YNFKEQ. The CDR3 is 15 residues long. This TCR was sampled from an adult in good health. The starting material was peripheral blood, obtained on day 0 of MenACWY control vaccination. The rearrangement uses TRBV4-2 and TRBJ2-7, with a weak D call TRBD1 (5 bases). Here the CDR3 DNA reads TGTGCCAGCAGCCAAGATTGGTTCAGGGTCGACGAGCAGTACTTC. It is translated as CASSQDWFRVDEQYF.